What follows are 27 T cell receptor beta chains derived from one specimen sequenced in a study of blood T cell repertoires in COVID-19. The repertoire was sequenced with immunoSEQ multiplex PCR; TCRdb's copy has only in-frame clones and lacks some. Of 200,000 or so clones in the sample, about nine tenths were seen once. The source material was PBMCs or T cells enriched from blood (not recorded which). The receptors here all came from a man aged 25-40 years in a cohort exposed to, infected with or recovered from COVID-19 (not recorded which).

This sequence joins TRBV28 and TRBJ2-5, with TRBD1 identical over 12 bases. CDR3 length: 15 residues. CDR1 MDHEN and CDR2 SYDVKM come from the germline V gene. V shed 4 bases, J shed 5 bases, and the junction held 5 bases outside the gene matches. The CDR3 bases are TGTGCCAGCAGTTGGCTGGGGACAGGGGGCGAGACCCAGTACTTC. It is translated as CASSWLGTGGETQYF.

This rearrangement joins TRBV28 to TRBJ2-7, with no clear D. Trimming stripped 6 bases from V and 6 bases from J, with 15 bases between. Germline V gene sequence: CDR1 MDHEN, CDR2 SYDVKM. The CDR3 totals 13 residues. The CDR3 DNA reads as TGTGCCAGCAGCTTTCCCCACAGCCCCGAGCAGTACTTC. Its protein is CASSFPHSPEQYF. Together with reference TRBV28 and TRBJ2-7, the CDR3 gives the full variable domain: DVKVTQSSRYLVKRTGEKVFLECVQDMDHENMFWYRQDPGLGLRLIYFSYDVKMKEKGDIPEGYSVSREKKERFSLILESASTNQTSMYLCASSFPHSPEQYFGPGTRLTVT.

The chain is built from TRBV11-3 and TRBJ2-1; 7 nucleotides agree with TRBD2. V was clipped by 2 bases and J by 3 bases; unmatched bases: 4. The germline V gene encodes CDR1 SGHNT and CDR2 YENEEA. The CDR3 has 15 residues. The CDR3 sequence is CASSLSRGSYNEQFF. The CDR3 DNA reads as TGTGCCAGCAGCTTATCACGCGGGAGCTACAATGAGCAGTTCTTC.

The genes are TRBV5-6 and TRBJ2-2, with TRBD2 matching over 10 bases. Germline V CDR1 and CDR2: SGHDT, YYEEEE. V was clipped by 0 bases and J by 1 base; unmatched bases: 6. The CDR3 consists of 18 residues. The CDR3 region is CASSLAAGLAVNTGELFF. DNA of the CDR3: TGTGCCAGCAGCTTGGCCGCCGGACTAGCGGTGAACACCGGGGAGCTGTTTTTT.

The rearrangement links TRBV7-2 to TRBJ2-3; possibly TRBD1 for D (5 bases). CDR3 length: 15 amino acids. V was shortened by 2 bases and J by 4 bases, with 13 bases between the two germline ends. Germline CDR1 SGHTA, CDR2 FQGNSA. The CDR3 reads CASSLIGRVADTQYF. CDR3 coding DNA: TGTGCCAGCAGCTTAATAGGCAGGGTGGCAGATACGCAGTATTTT.

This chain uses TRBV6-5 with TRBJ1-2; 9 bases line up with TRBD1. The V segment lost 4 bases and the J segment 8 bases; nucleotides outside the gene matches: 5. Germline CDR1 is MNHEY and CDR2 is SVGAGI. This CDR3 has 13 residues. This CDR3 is CASSLDRGIGYTF. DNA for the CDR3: TGTGCCAGCAGTTTGGACAGGGGAATCGGCTACACCTTC.

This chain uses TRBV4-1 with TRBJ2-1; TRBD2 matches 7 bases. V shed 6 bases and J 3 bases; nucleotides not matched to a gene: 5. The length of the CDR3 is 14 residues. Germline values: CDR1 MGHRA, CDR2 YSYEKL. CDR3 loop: CASRDRTSYNEQFF. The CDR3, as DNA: TGCGCCAGCAGAGATCGGACTAGCTACAATGAGCAGTTCTTC.

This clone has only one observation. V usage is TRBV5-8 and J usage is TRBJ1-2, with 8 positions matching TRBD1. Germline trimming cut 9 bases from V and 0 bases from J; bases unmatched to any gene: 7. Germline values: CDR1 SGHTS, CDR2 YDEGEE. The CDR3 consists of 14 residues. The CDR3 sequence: CATRRQGTNYGYTF. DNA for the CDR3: TGTGCCACGCGTCGACAGGGGACTAACTATGGCTACACCTTC.

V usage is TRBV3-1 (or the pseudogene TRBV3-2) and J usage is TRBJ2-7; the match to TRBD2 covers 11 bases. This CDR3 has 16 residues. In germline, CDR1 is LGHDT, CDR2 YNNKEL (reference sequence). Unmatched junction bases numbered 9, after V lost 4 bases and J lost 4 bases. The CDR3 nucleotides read TGTGCCAGCAGCCCTCATACTAGCGGGAGTCTTTACGAGCAGTACTTC. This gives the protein CASSPHTSGSLYEQYF.

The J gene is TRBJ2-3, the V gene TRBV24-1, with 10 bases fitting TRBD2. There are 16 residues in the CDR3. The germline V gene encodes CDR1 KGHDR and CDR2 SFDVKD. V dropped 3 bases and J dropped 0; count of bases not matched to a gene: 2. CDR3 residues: CATSDRTSGSTDTQYF. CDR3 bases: TGTGCCACCAGTGATCGGACTAGCGGAAGCACAGATACGCAGTATTTT.

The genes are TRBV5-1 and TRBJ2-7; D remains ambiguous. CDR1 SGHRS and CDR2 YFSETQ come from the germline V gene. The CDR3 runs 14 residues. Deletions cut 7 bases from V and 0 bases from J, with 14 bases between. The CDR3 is CASSTSVGSYEQYF. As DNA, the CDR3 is TGCGCCAGCTCCACTTCTGTCGGCTCCTACGAGCAGTACTTC.

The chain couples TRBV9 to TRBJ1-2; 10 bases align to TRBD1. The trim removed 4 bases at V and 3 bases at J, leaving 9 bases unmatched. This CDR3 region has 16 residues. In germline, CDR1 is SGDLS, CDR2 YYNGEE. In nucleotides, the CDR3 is TGTGCCAGCAGCATAAACCGGGACAGGGGCGACTATGGCTACACCTTC. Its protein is CASSINRDRGDYGYTF.

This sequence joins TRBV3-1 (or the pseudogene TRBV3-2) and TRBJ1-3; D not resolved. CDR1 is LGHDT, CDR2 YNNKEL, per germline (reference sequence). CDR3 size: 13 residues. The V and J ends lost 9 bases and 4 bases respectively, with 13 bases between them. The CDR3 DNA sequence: TGTGCCAGTACCGAGGCCGGAGGAAACACCATATATTTT. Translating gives CASTEAGGNTIYF.

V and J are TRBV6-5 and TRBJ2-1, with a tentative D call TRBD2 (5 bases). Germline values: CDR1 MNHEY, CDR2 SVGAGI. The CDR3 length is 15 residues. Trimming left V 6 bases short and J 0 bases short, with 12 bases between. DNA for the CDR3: TGTGCCAGCAGGCGAGGGAAGAGCTCCTACAATGAGCAGTTCTTC. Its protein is CASRRGKSSYNEQFF.

CDR3: CAISDTSVYSYEQYF. In DNA form, the CDR3 reads TGTGCCATCAGTGACACTAGCGTTTACTCCTACGAGCAGTACTTC. The chain uses TRBV10-3 and TRBJ2-7, with 7 positions matching TRBD2. From germline, CDR1 is ENHRY and CDR2 SYGVKD. The CDR3 contains 15 residues. The V and J ends lost 3 bases and 0 bases, in that order; junction bases with no gene match: 5.

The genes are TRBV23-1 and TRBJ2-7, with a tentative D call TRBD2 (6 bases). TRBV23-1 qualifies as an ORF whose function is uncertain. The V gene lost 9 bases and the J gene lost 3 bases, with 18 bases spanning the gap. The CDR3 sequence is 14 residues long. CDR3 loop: CARRKTRSYYEQYF. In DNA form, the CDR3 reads TGCGCCAGGAGGAAGACTAGGTCTTACTACGAGCAGTACTTC.

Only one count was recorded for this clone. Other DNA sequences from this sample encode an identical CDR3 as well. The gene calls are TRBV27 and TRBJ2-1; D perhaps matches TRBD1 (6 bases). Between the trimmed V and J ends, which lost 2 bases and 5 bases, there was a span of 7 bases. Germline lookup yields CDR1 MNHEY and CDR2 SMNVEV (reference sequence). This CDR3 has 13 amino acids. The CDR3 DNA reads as TGTGCCAGCAGTTTACCAGGGGACAATGAGCAGTTCTTC. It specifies CASSLPGDNEQFF.

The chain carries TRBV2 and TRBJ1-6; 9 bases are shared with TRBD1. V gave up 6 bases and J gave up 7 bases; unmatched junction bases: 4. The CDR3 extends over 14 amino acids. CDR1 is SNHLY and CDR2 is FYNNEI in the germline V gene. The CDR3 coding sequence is TGTGCCAGCAGGCGACAGGGGGTGAATTCACCCCTCCACTTT. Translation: CASRRQGVNSPLHF.

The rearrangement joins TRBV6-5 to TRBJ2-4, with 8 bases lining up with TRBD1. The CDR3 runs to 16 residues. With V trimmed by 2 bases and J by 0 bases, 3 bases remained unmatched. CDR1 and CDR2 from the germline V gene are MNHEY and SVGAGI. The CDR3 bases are TGTGCCAGCAGTTACAGGACAGGGATAGCCAAAAACATTCAGTACTTC. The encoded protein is CASSYRTGIAKNIQYF.

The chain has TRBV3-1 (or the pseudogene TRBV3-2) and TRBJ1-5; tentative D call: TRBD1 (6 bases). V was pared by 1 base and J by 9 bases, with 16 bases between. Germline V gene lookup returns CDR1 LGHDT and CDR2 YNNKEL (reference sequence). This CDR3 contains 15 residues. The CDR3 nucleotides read TGTGCCAGCAGCCAAGTAGGACAGCCCCGTTGGCCCCAGCATTTT. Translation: CASSQVGQPRWPQHF.

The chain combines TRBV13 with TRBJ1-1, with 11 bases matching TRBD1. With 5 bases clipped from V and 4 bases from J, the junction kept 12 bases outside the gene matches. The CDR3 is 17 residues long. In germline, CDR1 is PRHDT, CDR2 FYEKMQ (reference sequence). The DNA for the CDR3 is TGTGCCAGCAGCGCGCCACCGGGACAGGGGGGAATCACTGAAGCTTTCTTT. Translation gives CASSAPPGQGGITEAFF.

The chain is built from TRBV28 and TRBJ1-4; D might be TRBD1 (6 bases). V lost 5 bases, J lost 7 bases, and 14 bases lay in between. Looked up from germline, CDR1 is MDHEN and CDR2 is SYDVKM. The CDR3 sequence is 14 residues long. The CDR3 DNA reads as TGTGCCAGCAGTGAACAGGGTTGGGTTGAAAAACTGTTTTTT. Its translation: CASSEQGWVEKLFF.

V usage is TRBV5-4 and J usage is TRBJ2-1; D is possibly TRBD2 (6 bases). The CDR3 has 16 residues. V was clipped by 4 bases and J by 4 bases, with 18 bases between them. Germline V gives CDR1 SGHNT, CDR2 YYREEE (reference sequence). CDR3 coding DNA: TGTGCCAGCAGCCCAACCGGGACTCGAACATACAATGAGCAGTTCTTC. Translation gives CASSPTGTRTYNEQFF. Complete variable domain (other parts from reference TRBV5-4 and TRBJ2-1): ETGVTQSPTHLIKTRGQQVTLRCSSQSGHNTVSWYQQALGQGPQFIFQYYREEENGRGNFPPRFSGLQFPNYSSELNVNALELDDSALYLCASSPTGTRTYNEQFFGPGTRLTVL.

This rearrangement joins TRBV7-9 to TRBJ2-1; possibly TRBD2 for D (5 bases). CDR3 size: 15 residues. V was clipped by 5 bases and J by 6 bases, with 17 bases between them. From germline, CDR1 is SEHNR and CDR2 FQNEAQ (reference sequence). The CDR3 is CASSPRLASPNEQFF. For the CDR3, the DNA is TGTGCCAGCAGCCCCAGGCTAGCCTCCCCCAATGAGCAGTTCTTC.

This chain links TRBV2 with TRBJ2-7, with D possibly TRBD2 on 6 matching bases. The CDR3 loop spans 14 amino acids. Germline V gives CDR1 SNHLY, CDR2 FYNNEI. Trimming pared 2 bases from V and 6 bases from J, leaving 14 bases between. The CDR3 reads CASSETGVEGEQYF. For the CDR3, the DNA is TGTGCCAGCAGTGAAACGGGAGTGGAGGGCGAGCAGTACTTC.

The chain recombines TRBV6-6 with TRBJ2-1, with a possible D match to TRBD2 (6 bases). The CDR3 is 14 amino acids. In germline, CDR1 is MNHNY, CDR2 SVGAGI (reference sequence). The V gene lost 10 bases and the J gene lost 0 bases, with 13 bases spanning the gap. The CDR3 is CAIKAGNSYNEQFF. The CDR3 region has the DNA TGTGCCATAAAAGCGGGTAACTCCTACAATGAGCAGTTCTTC.

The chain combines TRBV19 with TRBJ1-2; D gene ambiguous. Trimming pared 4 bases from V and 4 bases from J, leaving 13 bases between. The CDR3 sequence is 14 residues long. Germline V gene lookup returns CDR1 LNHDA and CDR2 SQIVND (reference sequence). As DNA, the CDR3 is TGTGCCAGTAGTACTGTCACCGCGAGCTATGGCTACACCTTC. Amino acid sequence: CASSTVTASYGYTF.